Given below is one TCR beta chain in context. The source of the sample is a study of T cell changes during pregnancy in multiple sclerosis. The CDR3 contains 14 residues. Germline trimming cut 6 bases from V and 5 bases from J; bases unmatched to any gene: 7. Per the germline V gene, CDR1 is MNHEY and CDR2 is SMNVEV (reference sequence). The table came from immunoSEQ multiplex PCR; TCRdb's copy has only in-frame clones and leaves some out. The sample has around 36,000 clones, 90% seen once; the top ten hold approximately 0.41%. The J gene is TRBJ2-5, the V gene TRBV27, with TRBD1 identical over 9 bases. The source of this sequence is a female donor with multiple sclerosis, enrolled in a pregnancy study. The sample here was CD4+ T cells from peripheral blood mononuclear cells, taken in the third trimester of pregnancy. The CDR3: CASSKGQGGETQYF. The CDR3 nucleotides read TGTGCCAGCAGCAAGGGACAGGGCGGGGAGACCCAGTACTTC.